Presented here are 7 T cell receptor beta chains from one specimen sequenced in a study of beta chain features in type 1 diabetes. Isolated RNA was reverse transcribed in full, so expressed TCRB transcripts were sequenced. Sequencing was performed with immunoSEQ multiplex PCR; in TCRdb, only in-frame clones are kept and a portion is missing. The repertoire holds roughly 150,000 clones, approximately 7.8% seen once, with more than 0.75% in the top ten. The study, taken as a whole, reports: Among patients with Type 1 diabetes, TCRB CDR3s were moderately but significantly shorter in every one of the four CD4+ subsets.

Which antigens these TCRs recognize remains unknown. Sequencing was performed on central memory CD4+ T cells from blood. All receptors derive from a woman in her 40s with type 1 diabetes.

The chain combines TRBV15 with TRBJ1-1; D remains unclear. CDR1 is LNHNV and CDR2 is YYDKDF in the germline V gene (reference sequence). The CDR3 is 15 amino acids. V lost 0 bases and J 5 bases, leaving 13 bases between the germline ends. As DNA, the CDR3 is TGTGCCACCAGCAGAGATCCATTCCCGGGGACTGAAGCTTTCTTT. Translating gives CATSRDPFPGTEAFF.

In this sample, this clone turned up a few times. The rearrangement links TRBV18 to TRBJ1-4; TRBD1 matches 10 bases. The CDR3 is 13 residues long. Germline CDR1 KGHSH, CDR2 LQKENI. J was trimmed by 13 bases and V by 6 bases; bases with no gene match: 8. The CDR3 DNA reads as TGTGCCAGCTCCCCGCCCGGACAGGGGGGACTGTTTTTT. It codes for CASSPPGQGGLFF.

This clone was seen a few times. The J gene is TRBJ2-3, the V gene TRBV7-2; a weak D match, TRBD1 (5 bases). The germline V gene has CDR1 SGHTA and CDR2 FQGNSA. The CDR3 has 15 amino acids. With 1 base removed from V and 3 bases from J, the gap between germline ends came to 11 bases. CDR3 sequence (DNA): TGTGCCAGCAGCTTAGGGGGCGCAGGTACAGATACGCAGTATTTT. It translates to CASSLGGAGTDTQYF.

This clone was seen a few times. The chain employs TRBV11-2 and TRBJ1-3; 7 bases map to TRBD1. With 8 bases clipped from V and 4 bases from J, the junction kept 8 bases outside the gene matches. Germline values: CDR1 SGHAT, CDR2 FQNNGV. The CDR3 is made up of 14 amino acids. The CDR3, as DNA: TGTGCCAGCGCGGCCGGACAGGCGGGAAACACCATATATTTT. It codes for CASAAGQAGNTIYF. Complete variable domain (other parts from reference TRBV11-2 and TRBJ1-3): EAGVAQSPRYKIIEKRQSVAFWCNPISGHATLYWYQQILGQGPKLLIQFQNNGVVDDSQLPKDRFSAERLKGVDSTLKIQPAKLEDSAVYLCASAAGQAGNTIYFGEGSWLTVV.

V gene TRBV7-3 combines with J gene TRBJ2-1, with 12 bases lining up with TRBD2. The length of the CDR3 is 17 residues. Looked up from germline, CDR1 is SGHTA and CDR2 is FQGTGA. V was clipped by 5 bases and J by 5 bases; unmatched bases: 10. The CDR3 coding sequence is TGTGCCAGCAGCCTAGGCCCTAGCGGGGGGGCAAACAATGAGCAGTTCTTC. It specifies CASSLGPSGGANNEQFF.

This clone has more than one count but fewer than ten. The chain is built from TRBV28 and TRBJ1-2; D might be TRBD1 (6 bases). From germline, CDR1 is MDHEN and CDR2 SYDVKM. Deletions cut 8 bases from V and 5 bases from J, with 15 bases between. The CDR3 has 13 amino acids. The CDR3 DNA follows: TGTGCCAGCCAAGGGGGAGACCTTTATGGCTACACCTTC. Translating it yields CASQGGDLYGYTF.

CDR3 DNA sequence: TGTGCCAGCAGCTTAATCTGGGCTAGTGGGGCAAATGAGCAGTTCTTC. As protein: CASSLIWASGANEQFF. The chain recombines TRBV7-6 with TRBJ2-1, with D tentatively TRBD1 (5 bases). The germline V and J ends were trimmed by 2 bases and 7 bases, with 18 bases remaining between them. Germline-derived CDR1 and CDR2 are SGHVS and FNYEAQ. The CDR3 loop spans 16 amino acids.